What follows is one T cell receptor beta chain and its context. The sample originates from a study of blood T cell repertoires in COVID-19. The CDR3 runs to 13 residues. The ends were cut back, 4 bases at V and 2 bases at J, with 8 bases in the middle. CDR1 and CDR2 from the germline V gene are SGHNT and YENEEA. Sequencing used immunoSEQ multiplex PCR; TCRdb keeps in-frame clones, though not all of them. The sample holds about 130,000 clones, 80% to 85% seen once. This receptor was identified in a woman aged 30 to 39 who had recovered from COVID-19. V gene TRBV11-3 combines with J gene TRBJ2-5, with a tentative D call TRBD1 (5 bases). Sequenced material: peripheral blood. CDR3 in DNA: TGTGCCAGCAGCTCCAGGGCGCAAGAGACCCAGTACTTC. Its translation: CASSSRAQETQYF.